This T cell receptor beta chain was identified during a study of T cells after yellow fever vaccination. Study-level results: Across the CD4 and CD8 compartments, a small share of clonotypes was present in both.

TCRdb reanalysed the 5' RACE reads using MiXCR and keeps one entry per CDR3 protein. The data hold 230,000 or so distinct CDR3 sequences, with 3.6% observed a single time. At least ten counts were recorded for this clonotype. The antigen is not known. V gave up 7 bases and J gave up 6 bases, with 14 bases separating them. The CDR3 runs to 13 residues. CDR1 and CDR2 from the germline V gene are MNHEY and SVGAGI. The material sequenced was PBMCs, taken 15 days after the yellow fever booster vaccination. The receptor comes from a man aged 18 to 29 who received the YFV17D yellow fever vaccine. This chain uses TRBV6-5 with TRBJ2-3; D is unresolved. The CDR3 DNA sequence: TGTGCCAGCACCACCCAGGTGGGGGATACGCAGTATTTT. It encodes CASTTQVGDTQYF.